This TCR beta chain stems from a study of T-cell memory formation after mild COVID-19. This clonotype appeared a few times. Its antigen is currently unknown. Germline loops: CDR1 SQVTM, CDR2 ANQGSEA. Losses at the gene ends were 3 bases for V and 7 bases for J; bases not matched to a gene: 8. This CDR3 has 13 residues. A single record per CDR3 protein comes from TCRdb applying MiXCR to the 5' RACE reads. The sample has some 110,000 distinct CDR3 sequences; over 15% are singletons. The study, taken as a whole, reports: Cross-reactive memory apparently joined, as some responding clones appeared in pre-infection memory.

This sequence joins TRBV29-1 and TRBJ1-2, with 7 nucleotides matching TRBD1. The sequenced sample consisted of PBMCs or a T cell subset sorted from them (not recorded which). The clonotype was recovered from an adult woman who had mild COVID-19 (a few samples of this study predate the infection). Cell type and time point are not known. CDR3 residues: CSVERPGGVGYTF. The DNA of the CDR3 is TGCAGCGTTGAGAGGCCAGGGGGAGTTGGCTACACCTTC.